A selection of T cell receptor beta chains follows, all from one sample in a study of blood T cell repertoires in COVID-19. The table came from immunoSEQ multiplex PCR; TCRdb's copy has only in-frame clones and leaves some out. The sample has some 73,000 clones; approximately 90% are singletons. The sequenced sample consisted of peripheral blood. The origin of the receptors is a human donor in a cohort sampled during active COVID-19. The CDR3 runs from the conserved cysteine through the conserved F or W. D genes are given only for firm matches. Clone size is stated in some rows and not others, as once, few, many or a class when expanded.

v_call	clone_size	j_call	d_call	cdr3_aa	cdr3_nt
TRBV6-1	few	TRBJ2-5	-	CASSEGGLGGETQYF	TGTGCCAGCAGTGAAGGGGGCCTCGGGGGAGAGACCCAGTACTTC
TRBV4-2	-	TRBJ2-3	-	CASSQEVGGGTDTQYF	TGTGCCAGCAGCCAAGAAGTGGGGGGAGGCACAGATACGCAGTATTTT
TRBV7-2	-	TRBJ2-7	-	CASSLGQGMAYEQYF	TGTGCCAGCAGCTTAGGGCAGGGGATGGCCTACGAGCAGTACTTC
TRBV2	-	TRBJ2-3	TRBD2	CASRIAGGTDTQYF	TGTGCCAGCAGGATAGCGGGGGGCACAGATACGCAGTATTTT
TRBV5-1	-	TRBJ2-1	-	CASSLGPQGSYNEQFF	TGCGCCAGCAGCTTGGGGCCCCAGGGGAGCTACAATGAGCAGTTCTTC
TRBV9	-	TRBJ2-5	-	CASSVTLASGGETQYF	TGTGCCAGCAGCGTAACTCTAGCTTCCGGAGGGGAGACCCAGTACTTC
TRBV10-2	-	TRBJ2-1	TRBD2	CASRISGGAFNEQFF	TGCGCCAGCAGGATTAGCGGGGGGGCCTTTAATGAGCAGTTCTTC
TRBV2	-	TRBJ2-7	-	CASKLTGDGASEQYF	TGTGCCAGCAAGTTGACAGGCGATGGGGCCTCCGAGCAGTACTTC
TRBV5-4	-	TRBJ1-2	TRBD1	CASSLAGTDYGYTF	TGTGCCAGCAGCTTGGCAGGGACAGACTATGGCTACACCTTC
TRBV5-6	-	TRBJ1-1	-	CASSRGGRNTEAFF	TGTGCCAGCAGCAGGGGGGGGAGGAACACTGAAGCTTTCTTT
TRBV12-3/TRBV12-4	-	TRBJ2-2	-	CASRRLAGELFF	TGTGCCAGCAGGCGACTTGCCGGGGAGCTGTTTTTT
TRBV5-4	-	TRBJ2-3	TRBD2	CASSSRLAPRTDTQYF	TGTGCCAGCAGCTCCAGACTAGCCCCACGCACAGATACGCAGTATTTT
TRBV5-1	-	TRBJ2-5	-	CASSSGFQETQYF	TGCGCCAGCAGCTCCGGGTTCCAAGAGACCCAGTACTTC
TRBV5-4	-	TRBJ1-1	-	CASSFRQSGTEAFF	TGTGCCAGCAGCTTCCGGCAGTCGGGCACTGAAGCTTTCTTT
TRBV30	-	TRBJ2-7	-	CAWLRGTGEQYF	TGTGCCTGGCTCCGGGGGACGGGCGAGCAGTACTTC
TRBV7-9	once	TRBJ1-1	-	CASSFAGSRGTEAFF	TGTGCCAGCAGCTTTGCCGGGAGCCGGGGGACTGAAGCTTTCTTT
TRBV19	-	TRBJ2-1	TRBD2	CATRVSPGTSGGPSYNEQFF	TGTGCCACCCGGGTTAGTCCCGGGACTAGCGGGGGGCCCTCCTACAATGAGCAGTTCTTC
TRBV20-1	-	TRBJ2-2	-	CSASRSGSANTGELFF	TGCAGTGCTAGTCGAAGCGGGTCCGCGAACACCGGGGAGCTGTTTTTT